Each of the 2 T cell receptor beta chains below was sequenced from the same sample in a study of blood T cell repertoires in COVID-19. The method was immunoSEQ multiplex PCR; TCRdb's version includes in-frame clones alone and lacks a portion of them. The sample lists about 160,000 clones, approximately 86% occurring once. Sequenced: PBMCs or T cells enriched from blood (not recorded which). These receptors were collected from a man in his sixties who had recovered from COVID-19.

J is TRBJ2-5 and V is TRBV27; D is undetermined. The CDR3 runs to 16 residues. Deletions cut 1 base from V and 2 bases from J, with 14 bases between. Looked up from germline, CDR1 is MNHEY and CDR2 is SMNVEV (reference sequence). The CDR3, as DNA: TGTGCCAGCAGTTTATTGGCATCCCGATTACAAGAGACCCAGTACTTC. Translated, it gives CASSLLASRLQETQYF.

CDR3 protein: CASSESRLQETQYF. The DNA of the CDR3 is TGCGCCAGCAGTGAGTCACGACTGCAAGAGACCCAGTACTTC. This rearrangement joins TRBV10-2 to TRBJ2-5; D uncertain. Germline CDR1 WSHSY, CDR2 SAAADI. The V and J ends lost 0 bases and 2 bases respectively, with 7 bases between them. CDR3 length equals 14 residues.